This TCR beta chain was sequenced in a study of blood T cells in healthy people across ages. This clonotype was seen a few times. Every sample yielded at least 7 million isolated PBMCs. Germline V gives CDR1 DFQATT, CDR2 SNEGSKA (reference sequence). The CDR3 contains 13 residues. The V end was cut by 3 bases, the J end by 2 bases, with 8 bases between. Through a sample-barcoded 5' primer and a J-beta primer mix, a second PCR was run for roughly 6 to 11 cycles. A single record per CDR3 protein comes from TCRdb applying MiXCR to the 5' RACE reads. The table lists 450,000 to 700,000 distinct CDR3 sequences, about 25% of them singletons, with under 20% in the top ten.

The chain uses TRBV20-1 and TRBJ1-3; no clear D. The sample was blood. The sequence was collected from a woman in her sixties or seventies in good health. CDR3 residues: CSASANAGNTIYF. DNA of the CDR3: TGCAGTGCTAGTGCGAACGCTGGAAACACCATATATTTT.